In its sample, the clone carrying this T cell receptor (beta chain) was seen once. Germline values: CDR1 SGHVS, CDR2 FNYEAQ. The length of the CDR3 is 18 residues. With V trimmed by 2 bases and J by 0 bases, 8 bases remained unmatched. The sample is drawn from a study of blood T cell repertoires in COVID-19. Study-level background: Both acute and convalescent COVID-19 samples were obtained from the United States, Italy and Spain. T cells, B-cell-depleted T cells, or PBMCs supplied cDNA or gDNA.

In the study's own analysis: It was from reference gene primer amplification that nucleated cell counts were estimated. Using immunoSEQ multiplex PCR, the repertoire was profiled, and TCRdb retains in-frame clones only, with some absent. V and J calls and clone size are as listed in that table; D and trimming were resolved from the DNA. The data contain some 150,000 clones, about nine tenths of them singletons. The TCR originated in a woman aged 60-75 years who had recovered from COVID-19. The rearrangement links TRBV7-6 to TRBJ1-3, with TRBD1 identical over 9 bases. Sequences were obtained from peripheral blood. The CDR3 nucleotides are TGTGCCAGCAGCTTATACGAGGACAGGGGTGGCTCTGGAAACACCATATATTTT. Its protein product is CASSLYEDRGGSGNTIYF.